This is a list of T cell receptor beta chains from one sample in a study of CD8+CD57+ T cells in acquired aplastic anemia. From the reads, TCRdb called clonotypes with MiXCR, one entry per CDR3 protein. The data hold about 190,000 distinct CDR3 sequences, with roughly half observed a single time. Input material: sorted CD4+, CD8+, or CD8+CD57+ T cells (not recorded which) from PBMCs. These receptor sequences come from a human donor in good health, serving as a control. Each CDR3 is given with its conserved first and last residue. D genes are given only for firm matches. Expanded clones get a size class; other rows say once, few or many, or leave the size out.

d_call: TRBD1; j_call: TRBJ2-5; cdr3_length: 15; v_call: TRBV5-1; clone_size: NA; cdr3_nt: TGCGCCAGCAGCTTGGGGACAGGGTCGCAAGAGACCCAGTACTTC; cdr3_aa: CASSLGTGSQETQYF
d_call: TRBD1; j_call: TRBJ1-2; cdr3_length: 14; v_call: TRBV24-1; clone_size: NA; cdr3_nt: TGTGCCACCAGTGATACGGGACAGGGAAGTGGCTACACCTTC; cdr3_aa: CATSDTGQGSGYTF
d_call: NA; j_call: TRBJ2-6; cdr3_length: 13; v_call: TRBV11-2; clone_size: once; cdr3_nt: TGTGCCAGCGGCGTCTCTGGGGCCAACGTCCTGACTTTC; cdr3_aa: CASGVSGANVLTF
d_call: TRBD1; j_call: TRBJ2-7; cdr3_length: 16; v_call: TRBV9; clone_size: NA; cdr3_nt: TGTGCCAGCAGCCCCACTTCCGGGACAGGGCCCTACGAGCAGTACTTC; cdr3_aa: CASSPTSGTGPYEQYF
d_call: TRBD1; j_call: TRBJ2-7; cdr3_length: 15; v_call: TRBV13; clone_size: many; cdr3_nt: TGTGCCAGCAGCTTACCCGACAGGGGGCACTACGAGCAGTACTTC; cdr3_aa: CASSLPDRGHYEQYF
d_call: NA; j_call: TRBJ2-3; cdr3_length: 15; v_call: TRBV5-1; clone_size: many; cdr3_nt: TGCGCCAGCAGCTTGGCAATTATCGGGGGAGATACGCAGTATTTT; cdr3_aa: CASSLAIIGGDTQYF
d_call: NA; j_call: TRBJ1-2; cdr3_length: 11; v_call: TRBV12-3/TRBV12-4; clone_size: NA; cdr3_nt: TGTGCCAGCAGTTCCCGTTATGGCTACACCTTC; cdr3_aa: CASSSRYGYTF
d_call: TRBD2; j_call: TRBJ2-5; cdr3_length: 17; v_call: TRBV7-6; clone_size: NA; cdr3_nt: TGTGCCAGCAGCTTCGGGACTAGCGGGGGGGCCTCAGAGACCCAGTACTTC; cdr3_aa: CASSFGTSGGASETQYF
d_call: TRBD1; j_call: TRBJ2-7; cdr3_length: 14; v_call: TRBV7-2; clone_size: NA; cdr3_nt: TGTGCCAGCAGGTCGACAGGGGTCTCCTACGAGCAGTACTTC; cdr3_aa: CASRSTGVSYEQYF
d_call: NA; j_call: TRBJ1-6; cdr3_length: 14; v_call: TRBV19; clone_size: NA; cdr3_nt: TGTGCCAGTAGTATGGGTCTCATCACGGAAGGACTCCACTTT; cdr3_aa: CASSMGLITEGLHF
d_call: NA; j_call: TRBJ2-7; cdr3_length: 12; v_call: TRBV6-2/TRBV6-3; clone_size: many; cdr3_nt: TGTGCCAGCAGTTACCCTGAATACGAGCAGTACTTC; cdr3_aa: CASSYPEYEQYF
d_call: TRBD1; j_call: TRBJ2-5; cdr3_length: 17; v_call: TRBV15; clone_size: NA; cdr3_nt: TGTGCCACCAGCAGAGATTGGGCCTCCAGGGGGCGAGAGACCCAGTACTTC; cdr3_aa: CATSRDWASRGRETQYF
d_call: NA; j_call: TRBJ1-2; cdr3_length: 11; v_call: TRBV29-1; clone_size: many; cdr3_nt: TGCAGCGCCCGGGAGAACTATGGCTACACCTTC; cdr3_aa: CSARENYGYTF
d_call: TRBD1; j_call: TRBJ1-2; cdr3_length: 14; v_call: TRBV28; clone_size: few; cdr3_nt: TGTGCCAGCAGTGGGACAGGGAGGTTATATGGCTACACCTTC; cdr3_aa: CASSGTGRLYGYTF
d_call: NA; j_call: TRBJ1-5; cdr3_length: 12; v_call: TRBV6-6; clone_size: NA; cdr3_nt: TGTGCCAGCAGCGAATCAGGGGAGGCCCAGCATTTT; cdr3_aa: CASSESGEAQHF
d_call: TRBD1; j_call: TRBJ1-4; cdr3_length: 15; v_call: TRBV7-9; clone_size: many; cdr3_nt: TGTGCCAGCAGCAAGGACAGGGCGACTAATGAAAAACTGTTTTTT; cdr3_aa: CASSKDRATNEKLFF
d_call: NA; j_call: TRBJ1-1; cdr3_length: 14; v_call: TRBV7-2; clone_size: many; cdr3_nt: TGTGCCAGCACCCTAATTGGGGGGGCGTCTGAAGCTTTCTTT; cdr3_aa: CASTLIGGASEAFF
d_call: NA; j_call: TRBJ1-4; cdr3_length: 13; v_call: TRBV10-3; clone_size: many; cdr3_nt: TGTGCCATCAGTGATATCTTGGGTGAAAAACTGTTTTTT; cdr3_aa: CAISDILGEKLFF
d_call: NA; j_call: TRBJ1-6; cdr3_length: 12; v_call: TRBV20-1; clone_size: NA; cdr3_nt: TGCAGTGCTAGTAAGCGGGGTTCACCCCTCCACTTT; cdr3_aa: CSASKRGSPLHF
d_call: TRBD2; j_call: TRBJ2-3; cdr3_length: 16; v_call: TRBV9; clone_size: NA; cdr3_nt: TGTGCCAGCAGCGTGCAGGGACTAGCGGGCGGAAATGAGCAGTATTTT; cdr3_aa: CASSVQGLAGGNEQYF
d_call: TRBD2; j_call: TRBJ2-7; cdr3_length: 17; v_call: TRBV6-5; clone_size: many; cdr3_nt: TGTGCCAGCAAAGGCAGGGGGCTAGCGGGGGCCGCTAACGAGCAGTACTTC; cdr3_aa: CASKGRGLAGAANEQYF
d_call: TRBD1; j_call: TRBJ2-7; cdr3_length: 16; v_call: TRBV6-2/TRBV6-3; clone_size: NA; cdr3_nt: TGTGCCAGCAGTTACTCGCCGGGACAGGGATCCTACGAGCAGTACTTC; cdr3_aa: CASSYSPGQGSYEQYF
d_call: TRBD1; j_call: TRBJ2-1; cdr3_length: 14; v_call: TRBV11-2; clone_size: many; cdr3_nt: TGTGCCAGCAGGGCGGGACAGGTCGGCAATGAGCAGTTCTTC; cdr3_aa: CASRAGQVGNEQFF
d_call: NA; j_call: TRBJ1-5; cdr3_length: 13; v_call: TRBV2; clone_size: many; cdr3_nt: TGTGCCGGATCCCGGGACAGCAATCAGCCCCAGCATTTT; cdr3_aa: CAGSRDSNQPQHF
d_call: NA; j_call: TRBJ2-1; cdr3_length: 14; v_call: TRBV20-1; clone_size: few; cdr3_nt: TGCAGTGCTAGGCGAGGGGGGGGGCCCAATGAGCAGTTCTTC; cdr3_aa: CSARRGGGPNEQFF
d_call: TRBD1; j_call: TRBJ1-1; cdr3_length: 16; v_call: TRBV5-1; clone_size: once; cdr3_nt: TGCGCCAGCAGCGGAAGGACAGGGGAGTGGAACACTGAAGCTTTCTTT; cdr3_aa: CASSGRTGEWNTEAFF
d_call: NA; j_call: TRBJ1-5; cdr3_length: 15; v_call: TRBV20-1; clone_size: NA; cdr3_nt: TGCAGTGCTAGATCGGAGGGGGGAAACAATCAGCCCCAGCATTTT; cdr3_aa: CSARSEGGNNQPQHF
d_call: NA; j_call: TRBJ1-1; cdr3_length: 14; v_call: TRBV2; clone_size: NA; cdr3_nt: TGTGCCAGCAACGAGGGGGGGCGGAACACTGAAGCTTTCTTT; cdr3_aa: CASNEGGRNTEAFF
d_call: NA; j_call: TRBJ2-7; cdr3_length: 14; v_call: TRBV10-3; clone_size: NA; cdr3_nt: TGTGCCATCAGTGATTTGGGCTCGGGGTGGGAGCAGTACTTC; cdr3_aa: CAISDLGSGWEQYF
d_call: NA; j_call: TRBJ2-1; cdr3_length: 11; v_call: TRBV2; clone_size: NA; cdr3_nt: TGTGCCAGCACGTGGGGGAATGAGCAGTTCTTC; cdr3_aa: CASTWGNEQFF
d_call: TRBD1; j_call: TRBJ1-6; cdr3_length: 15; v_call: TRBV7-3; clone_size: many; cdr3_nt: TGTGCCAGCAGCTCCTCCGGCAGGGGGCTCTCACCCCTCCACTTT; cdr3_aa: CASSSSGRGLSPLHF
d_call: NA; j_call: TRBJ1-6; cdr3_length: 15; v_call: TRBV19; clone_size: many; cdr3_nt: TGTGCCAGTAATCGGGGGCGGACGGTTGGTTCACCCCTCCACTTT; cdr3_aa: CASNRGRTVGSPLHF
d_call: NA; j_call: TRBJ2-1; cdr3_length: 13; v_call: TRBV7-2; clone_size: many; cdr3_nt: TGTGCCAGCAGCCAAAGGGGCTACAATGAGCAGTTCTTC; cdr3_aa: CASSQRGYNEQFF